Listed here is a single T cell receptor (beta chain). The antigen is undetermined. These data belong to a study of cytomegalovirus exposure and HLA in healthy donors. The study ran its PCR with 60 Vbeta and 13 Jbeta primers. Libraries were prepared by immunoSEQ multiplex PCR; TCRdb keeps only in-frame clonotypes and omits some of them. Of roughly 200,000 clones listed, roughly 80% are singletons. Points from the study as a whole: The authors confirmed in vitro that three CMV-associated chains were specific for CMV antigens. Most TCR beta V segments were productive about 90% or about 30% of the time in an earlier analysis.

The CDR3 spans 16 residues. Germline loops: CDR1 LGHNA, CDR2 YSLEER. V was pared by 0 bases and J by 0 bases, with 12 bases between. The chain recombines TRBV4-3 with TRBJ2-7; D is ambiguous. The sequencing input was PBMCs. The clonotype was recovered from a woman in her twenties or thirties in good health and CMV-seropositive. The CDR3 reads CASSQEWRPSSYEQYF. The CDR3 DNA is TGCGCCAGCAGCCAAGAGTGGCGGCCCAGCTCCTACGAGCAGTACTTC.